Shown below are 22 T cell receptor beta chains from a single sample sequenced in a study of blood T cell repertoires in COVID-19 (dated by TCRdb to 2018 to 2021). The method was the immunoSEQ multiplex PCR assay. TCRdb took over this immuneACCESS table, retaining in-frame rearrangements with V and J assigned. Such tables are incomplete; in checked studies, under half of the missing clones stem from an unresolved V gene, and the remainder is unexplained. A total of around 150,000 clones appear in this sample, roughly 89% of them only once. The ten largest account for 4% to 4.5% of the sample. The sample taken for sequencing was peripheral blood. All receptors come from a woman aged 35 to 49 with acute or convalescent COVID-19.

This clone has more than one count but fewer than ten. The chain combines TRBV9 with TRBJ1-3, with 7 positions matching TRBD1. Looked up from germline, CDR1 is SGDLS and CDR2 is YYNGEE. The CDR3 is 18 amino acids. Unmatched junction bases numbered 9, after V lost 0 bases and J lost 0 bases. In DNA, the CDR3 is TGTGCCAGCAGCGTAGGGGGGGACAGCCGACCCTCTGGAAACACCATATATTTT. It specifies CASSVGGDSRPSGNTIYF. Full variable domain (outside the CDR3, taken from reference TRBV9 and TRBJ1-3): DSGVTQTPKHLITATGQRVTLRCSPRSGDLSVYWYQQSLDQGLQFLIQYYNGEERAKGNILERFSAQQFPDLHSELNLSSLELGDSALYFCASSVGGDSRPSGNTIYFGEGSWLTVV.

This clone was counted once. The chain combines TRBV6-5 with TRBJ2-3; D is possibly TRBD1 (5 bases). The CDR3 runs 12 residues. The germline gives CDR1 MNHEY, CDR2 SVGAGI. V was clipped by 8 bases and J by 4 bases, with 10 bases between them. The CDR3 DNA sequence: TGTGCCAGCGGAAGGGGTGCAGATACGCAGTATTTT. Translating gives CASGRGADTQYF.

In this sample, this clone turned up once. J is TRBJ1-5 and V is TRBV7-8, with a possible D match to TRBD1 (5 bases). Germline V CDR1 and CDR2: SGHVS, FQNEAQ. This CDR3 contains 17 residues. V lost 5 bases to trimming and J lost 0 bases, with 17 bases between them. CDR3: CASSPIRVGLSNQPQHF. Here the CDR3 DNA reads TGTGCCAGCAGCCCCATCAGGGTCGGCCTTAGCAATCAGCCCCAGCATTTT.

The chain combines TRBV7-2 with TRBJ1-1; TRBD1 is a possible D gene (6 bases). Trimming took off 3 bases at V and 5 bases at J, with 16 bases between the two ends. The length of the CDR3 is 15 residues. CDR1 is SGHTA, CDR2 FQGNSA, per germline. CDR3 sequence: CASSFTGWGTTEAFF. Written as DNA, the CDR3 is TGTGCCAGCAGCTTCACAGGGTGGGGAACAACTGAAGCTTTCTTT. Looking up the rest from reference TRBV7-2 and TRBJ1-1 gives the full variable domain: GAGVSQSPSNKVTEKGKDVELRCDPISGHTALYWYRQSLGQGLEFLIYFQGNSAPDKSGLPSDRFSAERTGGSVSTLTIQRTQQEDSAVYLCASSFTGWGTTEAFFGQGTRLTVV.

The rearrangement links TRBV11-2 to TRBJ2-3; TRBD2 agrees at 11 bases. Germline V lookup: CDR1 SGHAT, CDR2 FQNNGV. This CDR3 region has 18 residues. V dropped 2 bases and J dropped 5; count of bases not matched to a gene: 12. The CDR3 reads CASSLRHLLAGVGDTQYF. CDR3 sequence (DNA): TGTGCCAGCAGCTTAAGGCACCTACTAGCGGGGGTGGGAGATACGCAGTATTTT.

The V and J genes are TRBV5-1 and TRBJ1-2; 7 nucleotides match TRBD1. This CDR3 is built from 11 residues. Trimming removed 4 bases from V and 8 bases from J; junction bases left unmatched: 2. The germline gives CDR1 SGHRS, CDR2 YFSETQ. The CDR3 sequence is CASSQGVGYTF. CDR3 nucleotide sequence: TGCGCCAGCAGCCAGGGGGTAGGCTACACCTTC.

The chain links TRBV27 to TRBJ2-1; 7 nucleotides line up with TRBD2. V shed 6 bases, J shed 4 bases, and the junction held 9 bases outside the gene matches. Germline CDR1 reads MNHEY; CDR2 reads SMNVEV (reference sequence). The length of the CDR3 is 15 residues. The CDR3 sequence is CASRTSAGSYNEQFF. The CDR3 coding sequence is TGTGCCAGCAGAACTAGCGCTGGGTCGTACAATGAGCAGTTCTTC.

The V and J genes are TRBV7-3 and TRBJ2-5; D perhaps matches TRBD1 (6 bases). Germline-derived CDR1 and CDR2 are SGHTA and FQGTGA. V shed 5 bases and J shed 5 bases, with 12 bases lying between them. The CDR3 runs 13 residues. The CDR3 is CASSPWGHETQYF. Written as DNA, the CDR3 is TGTGCCAGCAGCCCTTGGGGGCACGAGACCCAGTACTTC.

The CDR3 DNA is TGCGCCAGCACCACAAAGGGGAGGTCCACTGAAGCTTTCTTT. It codes for CASTTKGRSTEAFF. The chain joins TRBV23-1 to TRBJ1-1; possibly TRBD1 for D (5 bases). TRBV23-1 has ORF status, its function being uncertain. V gave up 7 bases and J gave up 4 bases, with 16 bases separating them. This CDR3 has 14 residues.

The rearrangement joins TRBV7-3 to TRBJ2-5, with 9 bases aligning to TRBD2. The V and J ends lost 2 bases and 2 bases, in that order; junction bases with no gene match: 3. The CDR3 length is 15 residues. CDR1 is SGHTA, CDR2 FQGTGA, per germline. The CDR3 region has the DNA TGTGCCAGCAGCTTAGTAGCGGGGGCTCAAGAGACCCAGTACTTC. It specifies CASSLVAGAQETQYF.

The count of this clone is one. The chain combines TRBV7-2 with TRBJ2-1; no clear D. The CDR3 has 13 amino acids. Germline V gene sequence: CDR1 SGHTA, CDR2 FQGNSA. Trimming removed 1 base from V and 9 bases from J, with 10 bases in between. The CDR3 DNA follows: TGTGCCAGCAGCTTAGAGGTGGGCGTTGAGCAGTTCTTC. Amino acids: CASSLEVGVEQFF.

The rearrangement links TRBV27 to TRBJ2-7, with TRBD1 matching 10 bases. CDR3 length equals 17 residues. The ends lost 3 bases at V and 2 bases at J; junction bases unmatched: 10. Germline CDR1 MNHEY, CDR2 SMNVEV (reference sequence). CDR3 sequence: CASSFRTGGLGAYEQYF. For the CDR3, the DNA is TGTGCCAGCAGTTTCCGGACAGGGGGACTGGGGGCCTACGAGCAGTACTTC.

CDR3 loop: CASSLVAGGWSNEQFF. The CDR3 nucleotides read TGCGCCAGCAGCCTAGTAGCGGGAGGGTGGAGTAATGAGCAGTTCTTC. This chain connects TRBV4-1 to TRBJ2-1; 11 bases fit TRBD2. The CDR3 length is 16 residues. The V gene's germline CDR1 is MGHRA and CDR2 YSYEKL. V trimming: 4 bases; J trimming: 7 bases; junction bases outside the gene matches: 9.

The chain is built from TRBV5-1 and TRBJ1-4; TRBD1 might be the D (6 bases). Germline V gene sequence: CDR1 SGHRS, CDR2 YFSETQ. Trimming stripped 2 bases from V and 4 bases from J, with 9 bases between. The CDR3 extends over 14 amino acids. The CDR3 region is CASSFGQFNEKLFF. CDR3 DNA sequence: TGCGCCAGCAGCTTTGGACAGTTTAATGAAAAACTGTTTTTT.

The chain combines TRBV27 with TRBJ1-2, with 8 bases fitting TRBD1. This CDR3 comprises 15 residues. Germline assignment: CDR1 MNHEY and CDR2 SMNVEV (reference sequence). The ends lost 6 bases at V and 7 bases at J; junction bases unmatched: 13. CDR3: CASRGSGGAPGGYTF. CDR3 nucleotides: TGTGCCAGCAGGGGGTCAGGGGGCGCCCCGGGTGGCTACACCTTC.

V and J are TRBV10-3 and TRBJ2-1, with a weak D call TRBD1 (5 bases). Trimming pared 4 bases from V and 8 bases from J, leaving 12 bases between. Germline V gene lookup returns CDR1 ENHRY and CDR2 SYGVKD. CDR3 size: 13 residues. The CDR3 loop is CAISGPGNHEQFF. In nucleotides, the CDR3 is TGTGCCATCAGTGGTCCAGGGAATCATGAGCAGTTCTTC.

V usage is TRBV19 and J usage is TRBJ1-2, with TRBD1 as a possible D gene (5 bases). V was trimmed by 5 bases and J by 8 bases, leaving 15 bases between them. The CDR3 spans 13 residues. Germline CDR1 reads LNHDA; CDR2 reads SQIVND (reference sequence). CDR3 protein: CASSPGAFRGYTF. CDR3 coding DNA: TGTGCCAGTAGTCCTGGGGCGTTTAGGGGCTACACCTTC.

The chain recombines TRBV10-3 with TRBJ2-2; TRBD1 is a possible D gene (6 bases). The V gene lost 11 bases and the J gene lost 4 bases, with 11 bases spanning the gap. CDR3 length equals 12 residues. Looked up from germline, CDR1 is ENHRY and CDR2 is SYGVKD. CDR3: CAVNRVTGELFF. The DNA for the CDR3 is TGTGCCGTAAACAGGGTCACCGGGGAGCTGTTTTTT.

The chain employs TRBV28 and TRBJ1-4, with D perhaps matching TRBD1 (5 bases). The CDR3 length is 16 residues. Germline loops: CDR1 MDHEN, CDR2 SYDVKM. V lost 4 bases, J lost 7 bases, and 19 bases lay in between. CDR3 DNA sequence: TGTGCCAGCAGTTCCCAGGGTGGTGCGCGGACTGAAAAACTGTTTTTT. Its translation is CASSSQGGARTEKLFF.

CDR3: CASSLALQALLGYTF. The CDR3 DNA reads TGTGCCAGCAGCTTGGCGCTCCAAGCTCTCCTTGGCTACACCTTC. This chain joins TRBV5-6 and TRBJ1-2; no clear D gene. This CDR3 spans 15 amino acids. Trimming took off 0 bases at V and 7 bases at J, with 16 bases between the two ends. Germline V gene data show CDR1 as SGHDT and CDR2 as YYEEEE.

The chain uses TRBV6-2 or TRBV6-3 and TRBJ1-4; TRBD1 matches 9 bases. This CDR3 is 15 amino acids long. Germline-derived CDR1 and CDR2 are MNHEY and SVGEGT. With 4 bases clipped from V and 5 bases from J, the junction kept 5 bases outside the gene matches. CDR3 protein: CASSSAGTGNEKLFF. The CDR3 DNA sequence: TGTGCCAGCAGTTCCGCCGGGACAGGGAATGAAAAACTGTTTTTT.

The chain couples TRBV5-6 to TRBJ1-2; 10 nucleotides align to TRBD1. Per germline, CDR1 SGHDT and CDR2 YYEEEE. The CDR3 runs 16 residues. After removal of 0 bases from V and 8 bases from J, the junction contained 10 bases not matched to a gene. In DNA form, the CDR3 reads TGTGCCAGCAGCTTGGGGCTCGGACAGGGGGAAGGGGGCTACACCTTC. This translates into CASSLGLGQGEGGYTF.